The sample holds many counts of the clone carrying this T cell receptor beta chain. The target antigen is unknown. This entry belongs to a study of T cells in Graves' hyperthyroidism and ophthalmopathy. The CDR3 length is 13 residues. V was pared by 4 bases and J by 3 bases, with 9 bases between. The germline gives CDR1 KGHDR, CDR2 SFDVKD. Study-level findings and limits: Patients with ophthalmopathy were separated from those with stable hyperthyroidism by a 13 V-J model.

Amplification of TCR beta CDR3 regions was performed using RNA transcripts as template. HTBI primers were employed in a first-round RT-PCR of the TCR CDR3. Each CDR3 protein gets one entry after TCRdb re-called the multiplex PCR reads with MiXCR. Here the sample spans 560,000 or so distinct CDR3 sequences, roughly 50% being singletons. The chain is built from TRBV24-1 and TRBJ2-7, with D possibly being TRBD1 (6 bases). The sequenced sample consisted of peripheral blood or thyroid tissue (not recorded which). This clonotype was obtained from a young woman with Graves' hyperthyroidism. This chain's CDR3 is CATSEQGFYEQYF. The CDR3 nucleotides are TGTGCCACCAGTGAACAGGGTTTCTACGAGCAGTACTTC.